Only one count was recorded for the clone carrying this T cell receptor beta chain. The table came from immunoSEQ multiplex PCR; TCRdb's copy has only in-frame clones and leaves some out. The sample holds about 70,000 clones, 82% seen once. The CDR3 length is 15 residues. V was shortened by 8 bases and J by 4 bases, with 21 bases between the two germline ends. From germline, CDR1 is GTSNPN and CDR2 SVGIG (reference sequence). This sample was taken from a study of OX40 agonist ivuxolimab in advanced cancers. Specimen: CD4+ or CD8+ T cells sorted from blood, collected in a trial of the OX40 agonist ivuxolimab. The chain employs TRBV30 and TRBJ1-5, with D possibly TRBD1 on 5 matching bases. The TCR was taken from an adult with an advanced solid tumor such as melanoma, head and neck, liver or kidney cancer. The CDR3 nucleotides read TGTGCCGAAAACCCAAGGTGGCAGGGAAATCAGCCCCAGCATTTT. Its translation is CAENPRWQGNQPQHF.